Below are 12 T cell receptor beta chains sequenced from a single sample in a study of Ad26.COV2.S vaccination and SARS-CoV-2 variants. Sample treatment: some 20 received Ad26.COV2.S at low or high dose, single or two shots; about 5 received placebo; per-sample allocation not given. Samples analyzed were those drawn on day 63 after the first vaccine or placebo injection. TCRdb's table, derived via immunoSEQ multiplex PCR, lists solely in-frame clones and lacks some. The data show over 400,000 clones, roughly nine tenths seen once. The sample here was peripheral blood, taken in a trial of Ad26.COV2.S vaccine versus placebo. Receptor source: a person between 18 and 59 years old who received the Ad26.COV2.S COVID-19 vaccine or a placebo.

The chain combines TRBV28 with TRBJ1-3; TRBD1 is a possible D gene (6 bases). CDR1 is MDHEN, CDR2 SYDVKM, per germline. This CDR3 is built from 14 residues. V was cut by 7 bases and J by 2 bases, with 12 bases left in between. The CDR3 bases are TGTGCCAGCACTCTAAGACAGGCTGGAAACACCATATATTTT. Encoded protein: CASTLRQAGNTIYF.

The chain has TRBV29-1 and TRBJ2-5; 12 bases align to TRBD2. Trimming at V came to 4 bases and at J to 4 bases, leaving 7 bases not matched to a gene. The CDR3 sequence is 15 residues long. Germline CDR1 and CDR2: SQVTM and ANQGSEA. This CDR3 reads CSVALAGGPGETQYF. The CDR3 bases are TGCAGCGTTGCACTAGCGGGGGGACCGGGAGAGACCCAGTACTTC.

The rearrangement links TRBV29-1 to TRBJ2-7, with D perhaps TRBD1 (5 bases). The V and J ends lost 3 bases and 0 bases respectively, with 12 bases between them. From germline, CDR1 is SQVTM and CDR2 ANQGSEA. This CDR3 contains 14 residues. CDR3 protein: CSVEWAQGSYEQYF. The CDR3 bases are TGCAGCGTTGAGTGGGCCCAGGGCTCCTACGAGCAGTACTTC.

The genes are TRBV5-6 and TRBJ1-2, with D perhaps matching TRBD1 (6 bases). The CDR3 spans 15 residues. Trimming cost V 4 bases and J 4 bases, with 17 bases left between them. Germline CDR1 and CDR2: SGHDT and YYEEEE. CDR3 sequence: CASSARGRELYGYTF. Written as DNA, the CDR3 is TGTGCCAGCAGCGCACGGGGGCGGGAGCTCTATGGCTACACCTTC. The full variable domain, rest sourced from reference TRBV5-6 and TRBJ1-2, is DAGVTQSPTHLIKTRGQQVTLRCSPKSGHDTVSWYQQALGQGPQFIFQYYEEEERQRGNFPDRFSGHQFPNYSSELNVNALLLGDSALYLCASSARGRELYGYTFGSGTRLTVV.

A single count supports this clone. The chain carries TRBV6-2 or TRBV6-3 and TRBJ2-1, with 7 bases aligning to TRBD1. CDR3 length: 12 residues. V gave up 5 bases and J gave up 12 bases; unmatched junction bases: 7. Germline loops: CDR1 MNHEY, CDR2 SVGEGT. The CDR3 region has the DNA TGTGCCAGCAGTCTCCTAAGGGGGCGGCAGTTCTTC. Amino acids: CASSLLRGRQFF.

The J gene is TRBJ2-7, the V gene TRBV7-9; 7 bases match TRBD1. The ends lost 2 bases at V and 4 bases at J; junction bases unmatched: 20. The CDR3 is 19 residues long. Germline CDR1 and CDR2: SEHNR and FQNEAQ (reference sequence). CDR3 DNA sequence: TGTGCCAGCAGCTTAAAGGGCCGGTGGGACAGTACGGCAGGGTACGAGCAGTACTTC. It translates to CASSLKGRWDSTAGYEQYF.

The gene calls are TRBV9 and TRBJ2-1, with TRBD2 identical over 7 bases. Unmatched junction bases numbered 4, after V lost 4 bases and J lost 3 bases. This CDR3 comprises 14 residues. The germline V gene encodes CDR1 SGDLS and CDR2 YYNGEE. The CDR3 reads CASSLSSGYNEQFF. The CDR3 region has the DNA TGTGCCAGCAGCCTTTCTAGCGGCTACAATGAGCAGTTCTTC.

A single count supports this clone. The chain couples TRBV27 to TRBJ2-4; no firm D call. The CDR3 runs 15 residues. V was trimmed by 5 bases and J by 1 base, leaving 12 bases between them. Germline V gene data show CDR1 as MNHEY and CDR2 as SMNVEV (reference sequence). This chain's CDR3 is CASSVRGRAKNIQYF. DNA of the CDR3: TGTGCCAGCAGTGTCCGCGGCCGGGCCAAAAACATTCAGTACTTC.

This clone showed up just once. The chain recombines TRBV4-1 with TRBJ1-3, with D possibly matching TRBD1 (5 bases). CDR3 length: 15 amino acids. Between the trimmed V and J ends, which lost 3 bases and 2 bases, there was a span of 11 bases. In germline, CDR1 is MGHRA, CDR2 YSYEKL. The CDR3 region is CASSQAQAPGNTIYF. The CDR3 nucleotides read TGCGCCAGCAGCCAGGCACAGGCTCCTGGAAACACCATATATTTT.

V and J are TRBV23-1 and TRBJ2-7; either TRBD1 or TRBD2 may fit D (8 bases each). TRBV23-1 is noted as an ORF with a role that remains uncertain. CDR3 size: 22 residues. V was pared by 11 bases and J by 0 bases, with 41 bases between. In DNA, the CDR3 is TGCGCCCGCCTCCCCCGGACAGGGAATCTTAGCGGGGACGTCTTTCACTCCTACGAGCAGTACGTC. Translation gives CARLPRTGNLSGDVFHSYEQYV.

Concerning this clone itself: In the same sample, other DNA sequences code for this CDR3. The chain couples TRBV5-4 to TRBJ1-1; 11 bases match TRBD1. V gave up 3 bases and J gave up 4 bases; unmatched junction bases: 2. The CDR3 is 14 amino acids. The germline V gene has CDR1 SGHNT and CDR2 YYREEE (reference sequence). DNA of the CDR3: TGTGCCAGCAGCTCGGGACAGGGGGTCACTGAAGCTTTCTTT. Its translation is CASSSGQGVTEAFF. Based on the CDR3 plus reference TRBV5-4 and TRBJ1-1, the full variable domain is ETGVTQSPTHLIKTRGQQVTLRCSSQSGHNTVSWYQQALGQGPQFIFQYYREEENGRGNFPPRFSGLQFPNYSSELNVNALELDDSALYLCASSSGQGVTEAFFGQGTRLTVV.

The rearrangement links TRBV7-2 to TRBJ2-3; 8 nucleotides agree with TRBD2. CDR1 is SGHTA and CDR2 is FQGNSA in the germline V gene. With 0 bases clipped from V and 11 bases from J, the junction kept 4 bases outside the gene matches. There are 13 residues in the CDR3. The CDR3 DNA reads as TGTGCCAGCAGCTTAGCTAGCGGGATTGAGCAGTATTTT. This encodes CASSLASGIEQYF.